The entry below describes one TCR beta chain. Its antigen remains unidentified. No clone much larger than this one lies a single base away; base qualities are absent. The entry originates in a study of blood T cell repertoires in COVID-19 (dated by TCRdb to the early 2020s). Concerning the study at large: Samples covering the acute and convalescent phases of COVID-19 were provided by collaborators in the United States, Italy and Spain. The material from the prospective study consisted of cDNA or gDNA derived from T cells, B-cell-depleted T cells, or PBMCs. The samples were drawn from two sources: the first 160 participants of the ongoing ImmuneRACE study, and some 1,300 subjects contributed by 6 global collaborators. The sample metadata nearly always contained a de-identified subject ID, COVID-19 status, age in years and sex. Where available, HLA class I and class II types were taken from metadata supplied by the sample provider and were not determined by assay-based typing. The dataset comprised deeply sampled blood TCRbeta repertoires from subjects exposed to, actively infected with, or recovered from COVID-19. The repertoires were released in a freely available public database meant as a resource for research on the immune response to SARS-CoV-2. Overall study results and their limits: The quantity of clinical and demographic metadata differed by source and by participant and was supplied without curation.

A second Seattle source provided samples from volunteer blood donors who had recovered from COVID-19. Whole blood was collected in K2EDTA tubes by collaborating institutions according to the institutions' own protocols. For TCRbeta analysis, collaborators shipped samples as frozen whole blood, isolated PBMCs, or DNA extracted from either of those sample types. TCRbeta CDR3 regions were amplified from genomic DNA using the immunoSEQ Assay, a bias-controlled multiplex PCR. In the authors' own workflow: Nucleated cell counts per sample were estimated from amplification of reference gene primers within the assay. To quantify the absolute abundance of each unique TCRbeta CDR3 rearrangement, sequence reads were collapsed and filtered. Productive Simpson clonality was computed per sample as the square root of Simpson's diversity index over productive rearrangements. Sourced from immuneACCESS, this table was stored by TCRdb with only in-frame sequences that have V and J called. A share of the clones is absent; for the studies checked, an unresolved V gene accounts for under half, and the remainder has no known explanation. V and J calls and clone size are given by that table; D and trimming were obtained from the DNA. The sample table holds some 160,000 clones, of which around 86% were seen once. Approximately 12% of the sample is in the top ten clones.

Cut back by 2 bases and 0 bases, the V and J ends lie 20 bases apart. CDR1 is given as LGHDT and CDR2 as YNNKEL, both from the germline V gene (reference sequence). From cysteine to phenylalanine, the CDR3 is 19 amino acids long. The DNA shown is the 57-base CDR3, in frame from base 1. Material: peripheral blood. This clonotype was sampled from a man between 70 and 80 years old who had recovered from COVID-19. The V and J segments used are TRBV3-1 (or the pseudogene TRBV3-2) and TRBJ2-1; TRBD1 might be the D gene, on 6 matching bases. The CDR3 has the sequence CASSQFKGERQSSYNEQFF. The sequenced DNA is TGTGCCAGCAGCCAATTTAAGGGGGAGCGGCAAAGCTCCTACAATGAGCAGTTCTTC.